These 32 T cell receptor beta chains originate from one sample sequenced in a study of cytomegalovirus exposure and HLA in healthy donors. Researchers ran the PCR with 60 Vbeta and 13 Jbeta primers. Clones were read by immunoSEQ multiplex PCR, and TCRdb kept only the in-frame ones, dropping some. Here the sample table reports 100,000 to 150,000 clones. The sample comprised PBMCs. All receptors come from a middle-aged woman in good health and CMV-seronegative.

The rearrangement joins TRBV5-1 to TRBJ2-1, with D maybe TRBD2 (5 bases). Germline CDR1 and CDR2: SGHRS and YFSETQ. V shed 1 base and J shed 0 bases, with 14 bases lying between them. This CDR3 comprises 17 residues. CDR3 DNA: TGCGCCAGCAGCTTGAGACCTAGCTCTAGCTCCTACAATGAGCAGTTCTTC. Translated: CASSLRPSSSSYNEQFF.

J is TRBJ2-3 and V is TRBV7-9; 10 bases agree with TRBD1. With 4 bases clipped from V and 2 bases from J, the junction kept 9 bases outside the gene matches. This CDR3 region has 17 residues. The germline CDR1 and CDR2 sequences are SEHNR and FQNEAQ (reference sequence). The chain's CDR3 is CASSSSWTGGSTDTQYF. CDR3 nucleotides: TGTGCCAGCAGCTCTTCTTGGACAGGGGGATCCACAGATACGCAGTATTTT.

The chain links TRBV5-4 to TRBJ2-7, with 12 nucleotides matching TRBD2. The junction had 8 bases not matched to a gene; V was cut back by 5 bases and J by 2 bases. Germline V gene sequence: CDR1 SGHNT, CDR2 YYREEE (reference sequence). This CDR3 comprises 16 residues. DNA of the CDR3: TGTGCCAGCAGGACCGGACTAGCGGGGAGTACCTACGAGCAGTACTTC. It is translated as CASRTGLAGSTYEQYF.

This chain connects TRBV6-5 to TRBJ1-2, with D unresolved. The CDR3 extends over 16 amino acids. Per the germline V gene, CDR1 is MNHEY and CDR2 is SVGAGI. Trimming removed 0 bases from V and 5 bases from J, with 16 bases in between. The CDR3 coding sequence is TGTGCCAGCAGTTACTCCGGCCAGACTATAGGATATGGCTACACCTTC. It translates to CASSYSGQTIGYGYTF.

The chain combines TRBV5-1 with TRBJ2-3; no firm D call. The CDR3 totals 13 residues. Trimming stripped 1 base from V and 4 bases from J, with 7 bases between. Germline lookup yields CDR1 SGHRS and CDR2 YFSETQ. The CDR3 DNA follows: TGCGCCAGCAGCTTGCTGGGCGCAGATACGCAGTATTTT. Translation: CASSLLGADTQYF.

V gene TRBV10-3 combines with J gene TRBJ1-5; perhaps TRBD1 as D (5 bases). The CDR3 covers 15 residues. V lost 3 bases to trimming and J lost 6 bases, with 15 bases between them. Germline-derived CDR1 and CDR2 are ENHRY and SYGVKD. CDR3 coding DNA: TGTGCCATCAGTGACCAGGGTAAGAGGAGTCAGCCCCAGCATTTT. Translating gives CAISDQGKRSQPQHF.

The V call is TRBV14, the J call TRBJ2-7, with TRBD1 identical over 7 bases. Trimming removed 2 bases from V and 0 bases from J; junction bases left unmatched: 7. This CDR3 is 16 amino acids long. Germline values: CDR1 SGHDN, CDR2 FVKESK. Written as DNA, the CDR3 is TGTGCCAGCAGCCAAAAATCCGGGACAGTCTCCTACGAGCAGTACTTC. It specifies CASSQKSGTVSYEQYF. The variable domain in full, with the rest retrieved from reference TRBV14 and TRBJ2-7, is EAGVTQFPSHSVIEKGQTVTLRCDPISGHDNLYWYRRVMGKEIKFLLHFVKESKQDESGMPNNRFLAERTGGTYSTLKVQPAELEDSGVYFCASSQKSGTVSYEQYFGPGTRLTVT.

The gene calls are TRBV28 and TRBJ2-5; possibly TRBD2 for D (7 bases). V was clipped by 5 bases and J by 5 bases, with 15 bases between them. This CDR3 comprises 14 residues. Germline-derived CDR1 and CDR2 are MDHEN and SYDVKM. DNA of the CDR3: TGTGCCAGCAGTGCCCTAGGGGGGGTGGAGACCCAGTACTTC. Protein product: CASSALGGVETQYF.

This chain connects TRBV7-8 to TRBJ1-1; 7 bases map to TRBD1. Per germline, CDR1 SGHVS and CDR2 FQNEAQ. The trim removed 4 bases at V and 6 bases at J, leaving 2 bases unmatched. The CDR3 runs to 12 residues. The CDR3 sequence is CASSSDRAEAFF. The CDR3 nucleotides are TGTGCCAGCAGCTCAGACAGGGCTGAAGCTTTCTTT.

V is TRBV7-2 and J is TRBJ1-4, with a tentative D call TRBD1 (6 bases). CDR3 length equals 16 residues. Germline CDR1 reads SGHTA; CDR2 reads FQGNSA. The ends were cut back, 1 base at V and 5 bases at J, with 14 bases in the middle. CDR3 amino acids: CASSLVWGQGNEKLFF. The DNA of the CDR3 is TGTGCCAGCAGCTTAGTCTGGGGCCAGGGGAATGAAAAACTGTTTTTT.

The chain uses TRBV6-5 and TRBJ2-5; TRBD2 matches at 13 bases. This CDR3 has 15 residues. J lost 4 bases, V lost 5 bases, and 4 bases had no gene match. Germline values: CDR1 MNHEY, CDR2 SVGAGI. The CDR3 protein is CASSRGLAGRETQYF. The CDR3 DNA follows: TGTGCCAGCAGTCGGGGACTAGCGGGGCGAGAGACCCAGTACTTC.

V is TRBV28 and J is TRBJ1-2; D is undetermined. Germline values: CDR1 MDHEN, CDR2 SYDVKM. This CDR3 spans 13 amino acids. V lost 7 bases, J lost 4 bases, and 13 bases lay in between. CDR3 sequence reads: CASTLAGFYGYTF. DNA of the CDR3: TGTGCCAGCACTTTGGCAGGTTTCTATGGCTACACCTTC.

This rearrangement joins TRBV27 to TRBJ1-6; possible D gene TRBD1, 5 bases. This CDR3 has 13 residues. The V gene lost 2 bases and the J gene lost 10 bases, with 9 bases spanning the gap. The germline CDR1 and CDR2 sequences are MNHEY and SMNVEV (reference sequence). The CDR3: CASSLVGGSPLHF. The DNA of the CDR3 is TGTGCCAGCAGTTTAGTGGGGGGATCACCCCTCCACTTT.

The chain recombines TRBV29-1 with TRBJ2-7; the D gene is possibly TRBD2 (5 bases). Trimming removed 4 bases at V and 0 bases at J, with 10 bases between. The CDR3 spans 13 residues. The germline V gene encodes CDR1 SQVTM and CDR2 ANQGSEA. CDR3 amino acids: CSVVPGNSYEQYF. The CDR3 nucleotides are TGCAGCGTTGTTCCGGGGAACTCCTACGAGCAGTACTTC.

The chain employs TRBV2 and TRBJ2-3; D is uncertain. Trimming took off 7 bases at V and 5 bases at J, with 7 bases between the two ends. CDR1 and CDR2 from the germline V gene are SNHLY and FYNNEI. This CDR3 contains 11 residues. CDR3 sequence reads: CASKLVDTQYF. The CDR3 DNA reads TGTGCCAGCAAGTTAGTAGATACGCAGTATTTT.

The DNA of the CDR3 is TGTGCCAGCAGTTCGGGTAGGATGGACTTCACAGATACGCAGTATTTT. Translation gives CASSSGRMDFTDTQYF. This rearrangement joins TRBV28 to TRBJ2-3; possible D gene TRBD2, 5 bases. The germline gives CDR1 MDHEN, CDR2 SYDVKM. V was pared by 4 bases and J by 2 bases, with 16 bases between. This CDR3 has 16 amino acids.

The chain joins TRBV7-9 to TRBJ1-6; D is uncertain. Germline V gene data show CDR1 as SEHNR and CDR2 as FQNEAQ (reference sequence). The CDR3 consists of 14 residues. V was pared by 1 base and J by 4 bases, with 5 bases between. In DNA, the CDR3 is TGTGCCAGCAGCTTAGAACAGTATAATTCACCCCTCCACTTT. Its protein is CASSLEQYNSPLHF.

The rearrangement links TRBV18 to TRBJ2-5, with 9 nucleotides matching TRBD2. The CDR3 spans 16 residues. Germline V gene sequence: CDR1 KGHSH, CDR2 LQKENI. V gave up 0 bases and J gave up 2 bases; unmatched junction bases: 4. The CDR3 here is CASSPPLAGTQETQYF. In DNA form, the CDR3 reads TGTGCCAGCTCACCACCGCTAGCGGGGACTCAAGAGACCCAGTACTTC.

This sequence joins TRBV28 and TRBJ1-2; unclear D gene. In germline, CDR1 is MDHEN, CDR2 SYDVKM. The CDR3 loop spans 14 amino acids. Trimming took off 6 bases at V and 2 bases at J, with 13 bases between the two ends. CDR3 in amino acids: CASRVSGSNYGYTF. CDR3 DNA: TGTGCCAGCAGAGTTAGTGGGAGCAACTATGGCTACACCTTC.

J is TRBJ1-4 and V is TRBV21-1. TRBV21-1 corresponds to a pseudogene. CDR3 length equals 15 residues. CDR3 residues: CASSKRGGKNEKLFF. The CDR3, as DNA: TGTGCCAGCAGCAAGCGTGGAGGGAAGAATGAAAAACTGTTTTTT.

The chain combines TRBV9 with TRBJ2-5, with no clear D. The CDR3 runs to 16 residues. Trimming pared 0 bases from V and 1 base from J, leaving 13 bases between. Germline lookup yields CDR1 SGDLS and CDR2 YYNGEE. CDR3 bases: TGTGCCAGCAGCGTAGGGGCGCAGATCTTCCAAGAGACCCAGTACTTC. It specifies CASSVGAQIFQETQYF.

V usage is TRBV7-3 and J usage is TRBJ2-3, with TRBD1 matching 8 bases. The V gene's germline CDR1 is SGHTA and CDR2 FQGTGA. V lost 5 bases and J lost 6; bases outside the gene matches: 13. This CDR3 contains 16 residues. The CDR3 sequence is CASSLRLTGAADTQYF. The DNA for the CDR3 is TGTGCCAGCAGCCTAAGATTGACAGGGGCGGCGGATACGCAGTATTTT.

In nucleotides, the CDR3 is TGTGCCAGCAGCTTAGGGGGGCTCGATGGCTACACCTTC. Its protein product is CASSLGGLDGYTF. This chain connects TRBV7-2 to TRBJ1-2, with a weak D call TRBD1 (6 bases). Trimming pared 1 base from V and 6 bases from J, leaving 9 bases between. Germline assignment: CDR1 SGHTA and CDR2 FQGNSA. The CDR3 consists of 13 residues.

V usage is TRBV4-3 and J usage is TRBJ1-4; 7 bases line up with TRBD1. The ends lost 3 bases at V and 4 bases at J; junction bases unmatched: 2. Germline CDR1 and CDR2: LGHNA and YSLEER. The CDR3 is 14 residues long. The CDR3 coding sequence is TGCGCCAGCAGCCAGACAGGGATTAATGAAAAACTGTTTTTT. Translation gives CASSQTGINEKLFF.

The V and J genes are TRBV6-1 and TRBJ1-5; D gene unclear. This CDR3 contains 11 residues. V was clipped by 2 bases and J by 7 bases, with 3 bases between them. Looked up from germline, CDR1 is MNHNS and CDR2 is SASEGT. For the CDR3, the DNA is TGTGCCAGCAGTGAATCGCAGCCCCAGCATTTT. As protein: CASSESQPQHF.

V is TRBV5-1 and J is TRBJ2-7; TRBD1 matches at 8 bases. The germline CDR1 and CDR2 sequences are SGHRS and YFSETQ. This CDR3 is 16 amino acids long. V lost 5 bases to trimming and J lost 2 bases; unmatched junction nucleotides: 12. The CDR3 protein is CASSYQTGEGAYEQYF. The DNA of the CDR3 is TGCGCCAGCAGTTACCAGACAGGGGAAGGGGCCTACGAGCAGTACTTC.

A remark on this clone: One end of the junction fails to match germline, which may point to a read error. The chain employs TRBV7-7 and TRBJ2-7; D is possibly TRBD1 (7 bases). The CDR3 runs 12 residues. The germline V gene encodes CDR1 SSHAT and CDR2 FNYEAQ (reference sequence). The CDR3: CASRGDSGEQYF. CDR3 sequence (DNA): TGTGCTAGCAGGGGGGACAGTGGAGAGCAGTACTTC. The whole variable domain, remainder taken from reference TRBV7-7 and TRBJ2-7, is GAGVSQSPRYKVTKRGQDVTLRCDPISSHATLYWYQQALGQGPEFLTYFNYEAQPDKSGLPSDRFSAERPEGSISTLTIQRTEQRDSAMYRCASRGDSGEQYFGPGTRLTVT.

The chain combines TRBV4-3 with TRBJ2-3, with D possibly being TRBD1 (5 bases). This CDR3 has 17 residues. Per the germline V gene, CDR1 is LGHNA and CDR2 is YSLEER. V gave up 0 bases and J gave up 0 bases, with 13 bases separating them. The CDR3 is CASSQEAGKLSTDTQYF. CDR3 coding DNA: TGCGCCAGCAGCCAAGAAGCAGGGAAACTGAGCACAGATACGCAGTATTTT.

The V and J genes are TRBV5-4 and TRBJ2-5; D is unresolved. V lost 2 bases and J 2 bases, leaving 10 bases between the germline ends. The germline V gene has CDR1 SGHNT and CDR2 YYREEE (reference sequence). CDR3 length: 14 residues. The CDR3: CASSFSNAQETQYF. CDR3 bases: TGTGCCAGCAGCTTCTCTAACGCTCAAGAGACCCAGTACTTC.

The chain has TRBV10-3 and TRBJ1-5; D may be TRBD1 (5 bases). The CDR3 consists of 13 residues. Germline CDR1 and CDR2: ENHRY and SYGVKD. Trimming removed 6 bases from V and 7 bases from J, with 13 bases in between. The CDR3 coding sequence is TGTGCCATCAGGTCCGGGGGGTGGCAGCCCCAGCATTTT. Encoded protein: CAIRSGGWQPQHF.

The rearrangement joins TRBV6-1 to TRBJ2-7, with D hard to call. Germline values: CDR1 MNHNS, CDR2 SASEGT. The CDR3 loop spans 14 amino acids. Trimming shortened V by 0 bases and J by 3 bases, and 9 bases separated the two germline ends. The CDR3 region has the DNA TGTGCCAGCAGTGAAGCTGGTTGGGACTACGAGCAGTACGTC. The encoded protein is CASSEAGWDYEQYV.

The chain joins TRBV7-2 to TRBJ1-2; possibly TRBD1 for D (6 bases). V lost 1 base and J 7 bases, leaving 16 bases between the germline ends. The germline V gene encodes CDR1 SGHTA and CDR2 FQGNSA. The CDR3 sequence is 15 residues long. CDR3: CASSLDSGVYGGYTF. CDR3 coding DNA: TGTGCCAGCAGCTTAGATTCAGGGGTGTATGGTGGCTACACCTTC.